The 17 T cell receptor beta chains below were found in one sample sequenced in a study of T cell repertoires in cytomegalovirus infection. TCRdb independently ran MiXCR on the reads; one entry per CDR3 protein. The repertoire has about 140,000 distinct CDR3 sequences, 6.5% of them found once; the top ten carry roughly 17%. Sequencing input: PBMCs. The source of these receptors is a human donor in good health (CMV status not recorded). Some clones in this sample may be carry-over from other donors' samples.

For the CDR3, the DNA is TGTGCCAGTAGTAACGACGGGACGAATGAAAAACTGTTTTTT. It translates to CASSNDGTNEKLFF. This chain connects TRBV19 to TRBJ1-4, with D perhaps TRBD1 (5 bases). There are 14 residues in the CDR3. The V end was cut by 4 bases, the J end by 5 bases, with 11 bases between. Germline V gene lookup returns CDR1 LNHDA and CDR2 SQIVND (reference sequence).

The V and J genes are TRBV20-1 and TRBJ2-5, with 9 bases fitting TRBD1. The CDR3 is 14 amino acids. The germline V gene encodes CDR1 DFQATT and CDR2 SNEGSKA (reference sequence). With V trimmed by 5 bases and J by 5 bases, 9 bases remained unmatched. As DNA, the CDR3 is TGCAGTGCTGAGCACAGGGGGCAGGGGGAGACCCAGTACTTC. It encodes CSAEHRGQGETQYF.

At least ten counts were recorded for this clonotype. CDR3 region: CATSRDFSGNTIYF. In DNA, the CDR3 is TGTGCCACCAGCAGAGACTTCTCTGGAAACACCATATATTTT. The chain uses TRBV15 and TRBJ1-3; no firm D call. V gave up 0 bases and J gave up 0 bases, with 3 bases separating them. Germline CDR1 LNHNV, CDR2 YYDKDF (reference sequence). This CDR3 is built from 14 residues.

This clonotype was seen many times. This chain connects TRBV28 to TRBJ2-2, with D possibly matching TRBD2 (5 bases). Germline V gives CDR1 MDHEN, CDR2 SYDVKM. This CDR3 is built from 15 residues. The V end was cut by 6 bases, the J end by 4 bases, with 15 bases between. The CDR3 sequence is CASSRDQAATGELFF. CDR3 sequence (DNA): TGTGCCAGCAGCCGGGATCAGGCTGCCACCGGGGAGCTGTTTTTT.

This clonotype has at least ten counts. The chain couples TRBV27 to TRBJ1-2; 7 nucleotides agree with TRBD1. The J segment lost 5 bases and the V segment lost 5 bases, leaving 5 bases of the junction unmatched. The CDR3 covers 13 residues. Germline lookup yields CDR1 MNHEY and CDR2 SMNVEV (reference sequence). The CDR3 is CASSIQTGYGYTF. The CDR3 DNA reads as TGTGCCAGCAGTATCCAGACAGGGTATGGCTACACCTTC.

The J gene is TRBJ1-3, the V gene TRBV30; D gene unclear. The germline gives CDR1 GTSNPN, CDR2 SVGIG (reference sequence). The length of the CDR3 is 12 residues. The V gene lost 4 bases and the J gene lost 4 bases, with 8 bases spanning the gap. The CDR3: CAWKWIGNTIYF. CDR3 DNA: TGTGCCTGGAAGTGGATCGGAAACACCATATATTTT.

This clonotype was observed at least ten times. V and J are TRBV4-3 and TRBJ2-3; D tentatively fits TRBD1 or TRBD2 (5 bases each). CDR1 LGHNA and CDR2 YSLEER come from the germline V gene. This CDR3 has 16 amino acids. V gave up 0 bases and J gave up 6 bases, with 16 bases separating them. The CDR3 coding sequence is TGCGCCAGCAGCCAAGATGAGGGACCCTTCAGGGATACGCAGTATTTT. Its translation: CASSQDEGPFRDTQYF.

This clonotype was recorded at least ten times. The CDR3 DNA reads as TGTGCCAGCAGCGCGAATAGGGCGAGCTCCTATAATTCACCCCTCCACTTT. Protein product: CASSANRASSYNSPLHF. V gene TRBV7-2 combines with J gene TRBJ1-6; no reliable D call. The germline V gene encodes CDR1 SGHTA and CDR2 FQGNSA. The length of the CDR3 is 17 residues. V dropped 5 bases and J dropped 0 bases, with 14 bases sitting between them. Complete variable domain (other parts from reference TRBV7-2 and TRBJ1-6): GAGVSQSPSNKVTEKGKDVELRCDPISGHTALYWYRQSLGQGLEFLIYFQGNSAPDKSGLPSDRFSAERTGGSVSTLTIQRTQQEDSAVYLCASSANRASSYNSPLHFGNGTRLTVT.

There are many counts of this clonotype. V usage is TRBV7-2 and J usage is TRBJ1-5, with 12 bases aligning to TRBD1. The CDR3 loop spans 12 amino acids. Germline V gene lookup returns CDR1 SGHTA and CDR2 FQGNSA. The junction had 6 bases not matched to a gene; V was cut back by 5 bases and J by 16 bases. The CDR3 protein is CASSEGDRGLHF. In nucleotides, the CDR3 is TGTGCCAGCAGCGAGGGGGACAGGGGGCTACATTTT.

This clonotype turned up a few times. The V and J genes are TRBV7-2 and TRBJ2-1; 7 positions match TRBD2. Trimming at V came to 4 bases and at J to 7 bases, leaving 7 bases not matched to a gene. The CDR3 totals 14 residues. Germline CDR1 is SGHTA and CDR2 is FQGNSA. The CDR3 reads CASSSDFSGNEQFF. Written as DNA, the CDR3 is TGTGCCAGCAGCTCCGATTTTAGCGGGAATGAGCAGTTCTTC.

This clonotype was observed at least ten times. The chain is built from TRBV7-3 and TRBJ2-5; 9 bases line up with TRBD1. J gave up 2 bases and V 5 bases, and 6 bases lay outside the gene matches. Germline CDR1 reads SGHTA; CDR2 reads FQGTGA. This CDR3 has 15 amino acids. CDR3 nucleotide sequence: TGTGCCAGCAGCCCGGGACAGGGTTTGCAAGAGACCCAGTACTTC. It specifies CASSPGQGLQETQYF. The full variable domain, rest sourced from reference TRBV7-3 and TRBJ2-5, is GAGVSQTPSNKVTEKGKYVELRCDPISGHTALYWYRQSLGQGPEFLIYFQGTGAADDSGLPNDRFFAVRPEGSVSTLKIQRTERGDSAVYLCASSPGQGLQETQYFGPGTRLLVL.

In this sample, this clonotype turned up many times. The chain uses TRBV19 and TRBJ1-4; the D is unclear. Per the germline V gene, CDR1 is LNHDA and CDR2 is SQIVND (reference sequence). The CDR3 sequence is 14 residues long. Deletions cut 4 bases from V and 0 bases from J, with 6 bases between. CDR3 loop: CASSTGATNEKLFF. In nucleotides, the CDR3 is TGTGCCAGTAGTACAGGTGCAACTAATGAAAAACTGTTTTTT.

This clonotype came up many times. V is TRBV7-9 and J is TRBJ2-5; TRBD2 aligns across 9 bases. The ends lost 6 bases at V and 1 base at J; junction bases unmatched: 9. CDR3 length: 16 residues. Germline values: CDR1 SEHNR, CDR2 FQNEAQ (reference sequence). The chain's CDR3 is CASRLSSRGGQETQYF. For the CDR3, the DNA is TGTGCCAGCAGGCTGTCATCGCGGGGGGGCCAAGAGACCCAGTACTTC.

In its sample, this clonotype was seen many times. This chain's CDR3 is CASSYDLRGPGEDTQYF. The CDR3 region has the DNA TGTGCCAGCAGCTATGATTTGAGGGGGCCAGGGGAAGATACGCAGTATTTT. This chain uses TRBV7-2 with TRBJ2-3; 7 bases fit TRBD1. The length of the CDR3 is 17 residues. J was trimmed by 5 bases and V by 4 bases; bases with no gene match: 15. Germline CDR1 reads SGHTA; CDR2 reads FQGNSA.

The CDR3 DNA reads TGTGCCACCAGCAGAGGGGACGACAGCTCCTACAATGAGCAGTTCTTC. Translated: CATSRGDDSSYNEQFF. The rearrangement uses TRBV15 and TRBJ2-1; D may be TRBD1 or TRBD2 (5 bases each). Germline CDR1 and CDR2: LNHNV and YYDKDF (reference sequence). There are 16 residues in the CDR3. With 1 base removed from V and 0 bases from J, the gap between germline ends came to 10 bases.

About this clonotype: A read error may be the cause here, since a much bigger clone is one base away. The conserved phenylalanine or tryptophan is not found at the CDR3 terminus, so this likely reflects a read error. The rearrangement joins TRBV19 to TRBJ1-1; D gene uncertain. Trimming stripped 5 bases from V and 4 bases from J, with 14 bases between. Germline CDR1 reads LNHDA; CDR2 reads SQIVND (reference sequence). This CDR3 spans 14 amino acids. The CDR3 DNA is TGTGCCAGTAGTCCCCGTCACTACCGCACTGAAGCTTTCTCT. It encodes CASSPRHYRTEAFS.

V is TRBV11-3 and J is TRBJ2-1; D unresolved. Germline-derived CDR1 and CDR2 are SGHNT and YENEEA. Trimming removed 5 bases from V and 5 bases from J, with 7 bases in between. CDR3 size: 12 residues. Here the CDR3 reads CASSPSDNEQFF. CDR3 bases: TGTGCCAGCAGCCCTTCCGACAATGAGCAGTTCTTC. The full variable domain, with the rest looked up from reference TRBV11-3 and TRBJ2-1, is EAGVVQSPRYKIIEKKQPVAFWCNPISGHNTLYWYLQNLGQGPELLIRYENEEAVDDSQLPKDRFSAERLKGVDSTLKIQPAELGDSAVYLCASSPSDNEQFFGPGTRLTVL.